This T cell receptor (beta chain) was captured in a study of blood T cells in healthy people across ages (dated by TCRdb to the mid-2010s). Regarding the research as a whole: Template switching captured roughly one uniquely barcoded TCR beta cDNA molecule per two T cells in model experiments. The study analyzed two additional independent replicas of 1 million unique cDNA reads from the same blood draw for two donors, one aged 18 to 30 and one aged 80 or older. Four age groups were formed from the donors: young (average 16 years), middle-aged (approximately 42), aged (roughly 59) and long-lived (approximately 78). To avoid experimental bias, donors of different ages were randomly spread across the sequencing lanes. The study measured age-related changes in TCR beta repertoire diversity using deep sequencing normalized with unique cDNA molecular identifiers.

The 39 donors, aged 6 to 90 years, were systemically healthy Caucasian individuals from Russia. About 9.6 milliliters of peripheral blood were collected from each donor into EDTA-treated Vacutainer tubes. Ficoll-Paque density-gradient centrifugation was used to isolate PBMCs, with at least 6.5 million per sample. Total RNA was extracted from PBMCs with Trizol reagent, with at least 5.5 micrograms obtained per sample. For every donor, an aliquot of PBMCs went through flow cytometry to measure the percentages of naive CD45RAhigh/CD27high T cells. Points the paper makes about the study in general: As age increased, observed TCR beta diversity per million T cells dropped in a roughly linear way, and a significant reduction was already evident by age approximately 40. Because the CMV infection status of the donors was unknown, age-related changes in expanded clonotypes may potentially have been confounded. A strong correlation was found between observed TCR beta diversity and the percentage of naive T cells measured by flow cytometry. Compared with the aged group, the long-lived group had more naive CD4+ T cells, fewer expanded clones and increased TCR diversity, a pattern suggesting age selection. Estimates of total diversity based on one million sequenced T cells were considered lower bounds and underestimates. Bulk unsorted PBMC profiling prevented conclusive comparison of naive and antigen-experienced compartments.

After removal of 3 bases from V and 11 bases from J, the junction retains 11 bases not matched to a gene. CDR1 and CDR2 are drawn from the germline V gene: SGHTA, FQGTGA. The CDR3 covers 16 residues, taking in both the cysteine and the phenylalanine. Only the CDR3 region is kept as DNA, spanning 48 bases read in frame from base 1. Library preparation used 5' RACE. Sequencing took place on an Illumina HiSeq 2500. A second PCR of about 6 to 11 cycles was run with a J-beta primer mix and a sample-barcoded 5' primer. A unique molecular identifier was introduced onto each TCR beta cDNA molecule by a template-switch 5' adaptor carrying 12 random nucleotides. Each sample yielded at least 3 million CDR3-containing paired-end reads. All of the RNA was converted into first-strand cDNA using the Mint cDNA synthesis kit, with a TRBC-specific oligonucleotide serving as the primer. Following uracil-DNA glycosylase treatment, all cDNA underwent a first 18-cycle PCR with the universal primers M1SS and BC2_uni_R. The paper's data handling went like this. For normalization, 1 million high-quality reads, each with a distinct molecular identifier, were randomly selected from each sample. Instead of being binned into consensus sequences, reads that shared molecular identifiers were thrown out. CDR3 identification, clonotype clustering and error correction used MiTCR with a Q25 quality threshold and the strictest error-elimination algorithm. A nonparametric unseen species model with Euler transformation was used to estimate lower-bound total TCR beta diversity. The public sequencing data were trimmed at Q25 with fastp and processed into clonotypes with MiXCR by TCRdb, which kept only in-frame beta chains. Each entry merges the rows of one CDR3 protein and shows their most common DNA and genes. The V and J calls shown here were made by TCRdb, not taken from the authors' results. The sample profile shows nearly 1 million distinct CDR3 sequences; roughly 51% of them were found once. In total, the top ten clones hold 20% to 25% of the sample.

This clonotype came up once. Its antigen is currently not known. Within one base of it there is no much larger clone, and no base qualities were kept. Sequenced sample: blood. This sequence uses TRBV7-3 and TRBJ2-5; the junction holds 14 bases that match TRBD2. The clonotype originates from a woman aged 55 to 70 in good health. The CDR3 loop reads CASSFAGTSGSNEQYF. The bases are TGTGCCAGCAGCTTCGCCGGGACTAGCGGGAGCAATGAGCAGTACTTC. Extended through the reference TRBV7-3 and TRBJ2-5 proteins, this CDR3 yields the full variable domain: GAGVSQTPSNKVTEKGKYVELRCDPISGHTALYWYRQSLGQGPEFLIYFQGTGAADDSGLPNDRFFAVRPEGSVSTLKIQRTERGDSAVYLCASSFAGTSGSNEQYFGPGTRLLVL.